This T cell receptor (beta chain) was found in a study of early T cells in non-severe SARS-CoV-2 infection (dated by TCRdb to about 2021). With respect to the entire study: Because TCR sequencing was done on bulk RNA from unsorted whole blood, the alpha and beta chains could not be paired.

Libraries were built with 5' RACE. The instrument was a NextSeq 500. In the TCR library protocol, unique molecular identifiers were attached to individual cDNA molecules to correct for PCR bias and sequencing error. Sequencing covered both TCR alpha and beta chains, and within each sample the abundances of alpha and beta sequences were tightly co-correlated. The paper's data handling went like this. Decombinator V4 was used to annotate the V gene, J gene and CDR3 of the TCR sequences. TCRs were defined as expanded if a significant change between any two time points was detected under a Poisson model with p below 0.0001. TCR abundances were normalised to the total number of TCRs sequenced in each sample and reported as counts per million. TRAV1-2 paired with TRAJ12, TRAJ20 or TRAJ33 defined MAIT TCRs, while TRAV10 paired with TRAJ18 defined iNKT TCRs. A search of VDJdb, accessed on 1 November 2021, was run for TCRs annotated to CMV, EBV and SARS-CoV-2, with TCRs annotated for multiple antigens excluded. TCRdb reprocessing: public reads trimmed at Q25 with fastp, clones called with MiXCR, in-frame beta chains kept. Each CDR3 protein appears once, grouped with its most common genes and DNA. The V and J calls reflect TCRdb's pipeline rather than the authors' work. The sample profile shows around 52,000 distinct CDR3 sequences; about 5.9% of them were found once. The leading ten clones occupy around 3.9% of the sample.

The germline V gene (reference sequence) yields LGHDT for CDR1 and YNNKEL for CDR2. From cysteine to phenylalanine, the CDR3 is 15 amino acids long. The sequence is cut down to CDR3 DNA, 45 bases in frame from base 1. Trimming accounts for 4 bases at V and 2 bases at J, while the number of junction bases matched to no gene is 6. A case-control design nested within a healthcare worker cohort in London, UK, was used, with weekly nasopharyngeal swab PCR tests and blood sampling performed. Healthcare workers were recruited during the week of the UK lockdown, between 23 and 31 March 2020, and followed weekly for up to 16 weeks. In its sample, this clonotype was seen a few times. Its antigen is unknown. Base qualities were left out, and no much larger clone turns up one base away. Paper-wide results and their limitations: VDJdb matching was skewed toward anti-spike CD8 responses and likely underestimated virus-specific expansions, missing private and CD4 specificities.

The chain is made from TRBV3-1 and TRBJ2-7; 9 nucleotides in the junction match TRBD1. Sequencing was carried out using whole blood. The receptor's source is an adult who was a healthcare worker with PCR-confirmed SARS-CoV-2 infection or an uninfected control (not recorded which). Read as DNA, the sequence is TGTGCCAGCAGCCCAGGGGGACAGGGAGCCTACGAGCAGTACTTC. Its translation reads: CASSPGGQGAYEQYF.